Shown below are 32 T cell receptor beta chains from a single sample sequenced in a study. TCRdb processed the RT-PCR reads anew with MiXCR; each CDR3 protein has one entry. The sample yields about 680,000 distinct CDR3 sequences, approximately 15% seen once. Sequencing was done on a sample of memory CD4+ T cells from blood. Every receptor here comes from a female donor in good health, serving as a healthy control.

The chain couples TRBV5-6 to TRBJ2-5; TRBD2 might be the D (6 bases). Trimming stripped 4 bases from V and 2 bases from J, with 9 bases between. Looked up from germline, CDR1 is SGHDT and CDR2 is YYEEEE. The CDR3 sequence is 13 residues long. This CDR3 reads CASSIGLQETQYF. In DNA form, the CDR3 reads TGTGCCAGCAGCATAGGACTACAAGAGACCCAGTACTTC.

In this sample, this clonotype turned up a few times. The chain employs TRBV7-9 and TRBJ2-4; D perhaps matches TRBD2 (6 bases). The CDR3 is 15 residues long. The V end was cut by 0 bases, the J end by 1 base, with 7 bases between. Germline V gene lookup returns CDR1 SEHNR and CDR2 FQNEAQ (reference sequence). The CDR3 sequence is CASSLAGGAKNIQYF. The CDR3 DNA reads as TGTGCCAGCAGCTTAGCTGGGGGGGCCAAAAACATTCAGTACTTC.

CDR3 sequence (DNA): TGTGCCAGCAGCCCGACAGTCTACTATGGCTACACCTTC. It specifies CASSPTVYYGYTF. This chain links TRBV7-8 with TRBJ1-2, with a weak D call TRBD1 (5 bases). This CDR3 region has 13 residues. Trimming took off 5 bases at V and 3 bases at J, with 10 bases between the two ends. In germline, CDR1 is SGHVS, CDR2 FQNEAQ.

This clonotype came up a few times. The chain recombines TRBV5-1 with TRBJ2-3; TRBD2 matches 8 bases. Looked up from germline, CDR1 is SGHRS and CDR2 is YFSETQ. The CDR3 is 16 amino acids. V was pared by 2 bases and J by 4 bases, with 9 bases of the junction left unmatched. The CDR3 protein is CASSLLAEGGADTQYF. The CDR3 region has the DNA TGCGCCAGCAGCTTACTAGCGGAGGGGGGGGCAGATACGCAGTATTTT.

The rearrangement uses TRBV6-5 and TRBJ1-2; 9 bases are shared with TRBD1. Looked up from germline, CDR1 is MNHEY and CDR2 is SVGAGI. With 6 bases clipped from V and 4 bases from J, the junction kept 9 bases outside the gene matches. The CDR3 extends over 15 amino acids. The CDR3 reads CASRPRDRVGYGYTF. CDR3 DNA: TGTGCCAGCAGGCCCCGGGACAGGGTGGGCTATGGCTACACCTTC.

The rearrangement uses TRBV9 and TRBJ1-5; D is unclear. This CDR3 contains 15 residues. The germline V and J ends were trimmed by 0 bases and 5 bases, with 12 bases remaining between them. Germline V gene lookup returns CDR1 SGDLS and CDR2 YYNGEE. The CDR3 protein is CASSVAPGWDQPQHF. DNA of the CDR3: TGTGCCAGCAGCGTAGCTCCGGGTTGGGATCAGCCCCAGCATTTT.

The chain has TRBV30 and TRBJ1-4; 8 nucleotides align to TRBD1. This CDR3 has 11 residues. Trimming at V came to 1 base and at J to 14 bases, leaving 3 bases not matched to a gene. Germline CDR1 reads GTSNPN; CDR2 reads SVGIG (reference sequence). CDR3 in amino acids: CAWSAQGALFF. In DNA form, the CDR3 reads TGTGCCTGGAGTGCCCAGGGGGCGCTGTTTTTT.

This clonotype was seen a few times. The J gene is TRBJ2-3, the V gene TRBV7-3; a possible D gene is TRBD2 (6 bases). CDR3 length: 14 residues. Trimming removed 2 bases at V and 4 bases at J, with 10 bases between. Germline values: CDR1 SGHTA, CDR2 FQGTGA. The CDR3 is CASSLEIAADTQYF. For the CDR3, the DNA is TGTGCCAGCAGCTTAGAAATAGCGGCAGATACGCAGTATTTT.

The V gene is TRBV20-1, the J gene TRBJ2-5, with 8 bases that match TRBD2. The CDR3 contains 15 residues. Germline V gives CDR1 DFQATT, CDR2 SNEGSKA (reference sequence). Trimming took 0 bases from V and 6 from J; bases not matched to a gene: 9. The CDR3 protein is CSARDQAGVGKTQYF. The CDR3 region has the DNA TGCAGTGCTAGAGATCAAGCGGGGGTCGGGAAGACCCAGTACTTC.

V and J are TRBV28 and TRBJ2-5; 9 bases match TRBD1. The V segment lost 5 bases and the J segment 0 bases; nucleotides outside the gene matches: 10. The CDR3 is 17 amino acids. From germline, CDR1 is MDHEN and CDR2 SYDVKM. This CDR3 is CASSPGTGRSDQETQYF. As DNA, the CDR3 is TGTGCCAGCAGTCCAGGGACAGGGAGGTCGGACCAAGAGACCCAGTACTTC.

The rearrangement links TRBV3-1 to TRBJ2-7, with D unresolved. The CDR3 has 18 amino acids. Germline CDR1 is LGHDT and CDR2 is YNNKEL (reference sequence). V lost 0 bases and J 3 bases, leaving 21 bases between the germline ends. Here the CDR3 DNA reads TGTGCCAGCAGCCAAGATGGACCCTCTTTAGGATCTGGCTACGAGCAGTACTTC. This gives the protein CASSQDGPSLGSGYEQYF.

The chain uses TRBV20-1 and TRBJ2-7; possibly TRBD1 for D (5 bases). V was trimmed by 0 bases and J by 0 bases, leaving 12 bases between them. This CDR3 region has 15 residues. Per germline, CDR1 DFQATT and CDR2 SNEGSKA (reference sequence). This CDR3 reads CSARDGADSSYEQYF. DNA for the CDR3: TGCAGTGCTAGAGATGGGGCTGATAGCTCCTACGAGCAGTACTTC.

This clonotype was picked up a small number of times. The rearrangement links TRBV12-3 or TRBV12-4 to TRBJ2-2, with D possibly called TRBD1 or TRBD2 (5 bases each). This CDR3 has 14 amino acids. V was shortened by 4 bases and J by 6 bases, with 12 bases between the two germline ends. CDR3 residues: CASSSGPFPGELFF. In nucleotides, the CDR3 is TGTGCCAGCAGTTCGGGGCCTTTTCCCGGGGAGCTGTTTTTT.

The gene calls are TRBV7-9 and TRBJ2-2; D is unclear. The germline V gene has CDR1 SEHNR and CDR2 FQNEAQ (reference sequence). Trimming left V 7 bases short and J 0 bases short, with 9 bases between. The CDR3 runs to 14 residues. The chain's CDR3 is CASTRRANTGELFF. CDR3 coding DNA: TGTGCCAGCACTAGACGGGCGAACACCGGGGAGCTGTTTTTT.

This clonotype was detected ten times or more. The CDR3 loop is CASSSEGPFGGEQFF. The CDR3 nucleotides read TGCGCCAGCAGCTCGGAGGGACCGTTCGGAGGTGAGCAGTTCTTC. This rearrangement joins TRBV5-1 to TRBJ2-1, with D possibly matching TRBD2 (6 bases). This CDR3 spans 15 amino acids. The germline gives CDR1 SGHRS, CDR2 YFSETQ. Trimming removed 3 bases at V and 9 bases at J, with 19 bases between. The entire variable domain, with the rest obtained from reference TRBV5-1 and TRBJ2-1, is as follows: KAGVTQTPRYLIKTRGQQVTLSCSPISGHRSVSWYQQTPGQGLQFLFEYFSETQRNKGNFPGRFSGRQFSNSRSEMNVSTLELGDSALYLCASSSEGPFGGEQFFGPGTRLTVL.

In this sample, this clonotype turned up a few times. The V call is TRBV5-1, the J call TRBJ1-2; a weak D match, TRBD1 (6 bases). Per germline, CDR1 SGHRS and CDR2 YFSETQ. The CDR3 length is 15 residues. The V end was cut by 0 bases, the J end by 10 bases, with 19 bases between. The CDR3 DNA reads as TGCGCCAGCAGCTTGGAGGGGGGCAGGAGATCCGACTACACCTTC. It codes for CASSLEGGRRSDYTF.

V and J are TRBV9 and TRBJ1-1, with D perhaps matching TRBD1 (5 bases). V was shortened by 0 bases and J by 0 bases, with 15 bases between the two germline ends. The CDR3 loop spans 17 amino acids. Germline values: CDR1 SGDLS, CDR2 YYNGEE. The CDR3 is CASSVVMGRQLNTEAFF. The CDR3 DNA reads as TGTGCCAGCAGCGTAGTTATGGGACGCCAACTGAACACTGAAGCTTTCTTT.

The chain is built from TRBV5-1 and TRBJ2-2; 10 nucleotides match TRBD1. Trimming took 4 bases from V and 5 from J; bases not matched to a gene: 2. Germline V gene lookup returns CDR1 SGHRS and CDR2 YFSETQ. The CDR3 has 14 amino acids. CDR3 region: CASSGGQGTGELFF. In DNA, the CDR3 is TGCGCCAGCAGCGGGGGACAGGGGACCGGGGAGCTGTTTTTT.

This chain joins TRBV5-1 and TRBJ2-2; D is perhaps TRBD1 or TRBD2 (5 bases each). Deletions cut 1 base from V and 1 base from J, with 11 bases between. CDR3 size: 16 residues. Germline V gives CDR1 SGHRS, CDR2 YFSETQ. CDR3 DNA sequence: TGCGCCAGCAGCTTGCTCGTGGGACGGAACACCGGGGAGCTGTTTTTT. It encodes CASSLLVGRNTGELFF.

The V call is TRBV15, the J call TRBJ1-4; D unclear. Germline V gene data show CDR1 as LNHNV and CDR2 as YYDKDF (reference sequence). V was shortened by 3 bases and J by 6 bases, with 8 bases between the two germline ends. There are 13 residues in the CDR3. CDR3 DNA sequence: TGTGCCACCAGCAGGGGATCGGATGAAAAACTGTTTTTT. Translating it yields CATSRGSDEKLFF.

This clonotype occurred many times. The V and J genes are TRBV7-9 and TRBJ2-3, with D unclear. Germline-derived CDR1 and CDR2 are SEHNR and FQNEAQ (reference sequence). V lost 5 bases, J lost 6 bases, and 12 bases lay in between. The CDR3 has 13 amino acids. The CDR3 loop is CASSPIHVDTQYF. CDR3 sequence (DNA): TGTGCCAGCAGCCCAATACATGTGGATACGCAGTATTTT.

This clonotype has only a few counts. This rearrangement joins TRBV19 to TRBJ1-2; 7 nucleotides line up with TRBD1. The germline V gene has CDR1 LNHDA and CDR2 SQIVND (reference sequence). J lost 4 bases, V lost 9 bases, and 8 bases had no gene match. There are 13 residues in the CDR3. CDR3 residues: CASLNRGGYGYTF. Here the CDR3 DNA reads TGTGCCAGCCTTAACAGGGGCGGCTATGGCTACACCTTC.

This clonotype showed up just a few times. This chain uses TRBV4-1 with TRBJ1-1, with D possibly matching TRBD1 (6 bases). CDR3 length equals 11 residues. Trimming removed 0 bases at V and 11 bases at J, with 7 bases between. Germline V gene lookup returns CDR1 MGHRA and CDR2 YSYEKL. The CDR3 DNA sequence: TGCGCCAGCAGCCAAGAGGGGGCGGCTTTCTTT. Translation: CASSQEGAAFF.

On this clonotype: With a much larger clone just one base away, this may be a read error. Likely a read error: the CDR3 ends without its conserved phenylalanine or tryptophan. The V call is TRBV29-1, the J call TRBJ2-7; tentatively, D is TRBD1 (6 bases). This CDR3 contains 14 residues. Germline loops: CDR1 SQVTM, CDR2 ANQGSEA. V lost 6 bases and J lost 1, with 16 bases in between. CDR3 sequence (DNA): TGCAGCGTAGCCCGGGACACGGCATCCTACGAGCAGTACTCC. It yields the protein CSVARDTASYEQYS.

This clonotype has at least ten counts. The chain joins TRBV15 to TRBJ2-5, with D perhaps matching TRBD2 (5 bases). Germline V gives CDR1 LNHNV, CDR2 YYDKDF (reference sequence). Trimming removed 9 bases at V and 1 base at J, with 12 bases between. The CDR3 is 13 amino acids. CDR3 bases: TGTGCCACAAGCGGACTCGTCCAAGAGACCCAGTACTTC. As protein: CATSGLVQETQYF.

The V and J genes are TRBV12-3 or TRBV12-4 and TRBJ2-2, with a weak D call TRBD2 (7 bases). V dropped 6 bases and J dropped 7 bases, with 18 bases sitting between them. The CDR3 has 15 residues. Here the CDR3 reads CASSPTQGGVGELFF. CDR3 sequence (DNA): TGTGCCAGCAGCCCGACACAGGGAGGGGTCGGGGAGCTGTTTTTT.

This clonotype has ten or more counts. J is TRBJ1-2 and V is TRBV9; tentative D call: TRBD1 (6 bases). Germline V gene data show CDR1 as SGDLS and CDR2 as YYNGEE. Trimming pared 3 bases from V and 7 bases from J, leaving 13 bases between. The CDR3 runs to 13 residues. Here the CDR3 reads CASSDSTGIGYTF. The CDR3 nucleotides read TGTGCCAGCAGCGATTCCACAGGGATTGGCTACACCTTC.

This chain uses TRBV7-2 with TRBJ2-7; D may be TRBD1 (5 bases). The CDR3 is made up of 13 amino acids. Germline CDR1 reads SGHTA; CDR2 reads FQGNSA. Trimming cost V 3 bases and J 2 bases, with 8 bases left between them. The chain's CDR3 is CASSFLQAYEQYF. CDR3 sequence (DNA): TGTGCCAGCAGCTTTTTACAGGCCTACGAGCAGTACTTC.

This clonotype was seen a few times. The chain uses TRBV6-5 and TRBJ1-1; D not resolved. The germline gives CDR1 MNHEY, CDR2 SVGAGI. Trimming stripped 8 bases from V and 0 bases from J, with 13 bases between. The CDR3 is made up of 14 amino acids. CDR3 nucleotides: TGTGCCAGCCGTCCAGAGAGTATGAACACTGAAGCTTTCTTT. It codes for CASRPESMNTEAFF.

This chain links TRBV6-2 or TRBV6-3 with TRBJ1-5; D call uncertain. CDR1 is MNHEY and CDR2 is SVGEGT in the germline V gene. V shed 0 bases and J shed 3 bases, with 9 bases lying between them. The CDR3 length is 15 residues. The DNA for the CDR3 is TGTGCCAGCAGTTACTCTTTCGGGCACAATCAGCCCCAGCATTTT. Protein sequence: CASSYSFGHNQPQHF.

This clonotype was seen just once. CDR3 sequence reads: CAVGTGLSNQPQHF. The DNA for the CDR3 is TGTGCCGTAGGGACAGGACTTAGCAATCAGCCCCAGCATTTT. J is TRBJ1-5 and V is TRBV7-9, with 8 nucleotides matching TRBD1. The germline gives CDR1 SEHNR, CDR2 FQNEAQ (reference sequence). Trimming took 11 bases from V and 0 from J; bases not matched to a gene: 6. This CDR3 comprises 14 residues.

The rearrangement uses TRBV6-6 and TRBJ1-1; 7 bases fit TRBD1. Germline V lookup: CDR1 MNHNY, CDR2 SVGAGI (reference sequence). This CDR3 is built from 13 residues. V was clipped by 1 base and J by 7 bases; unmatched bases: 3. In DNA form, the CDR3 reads TGTGCCAGCAGTTACTTAACAGGGGTTGAAGCTTTCTTT. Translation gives CASSYLTGVEAFF.